Following are 4 T cell receptor beta chains from one sample sequenced in a study of cytomegalovirus exposure and HLA in healthy donors. PCR primers comprised 60 Vbeta and 13 Jbeta primers. Produced via immunoSEQ multiplex PCR; TCRdb's table is partial and in-frame only. The data show over 110,000 clones, with 60% to 85% seen just once and approximately 1.3% held by the top ten. Sequencing input: PBMCs. The receptors come from a male donor in good health and CMV-seropositive.

This clone showed up just once. The V gene is TRBV6-4, the J gene TRBJ1-6, with a possible D match to TRBD1 (5 bases). V lost 6 bases to trimming and J lost 4 bases, with 16 bases between them. CDR1 is MRHNA and CDR2 is SNTAGT in the germline V gene. The CDR3 has 16 residues. The CDR3: CASRPDWGDYNSPLHF. CDR3 nucleotide sequence: TGTGCCAGCAGACCTGATTGGGGCGATTATAATTCACCCCTCCACTTT.

The chain uses TRBV4-3 and TRBJ2-7, with TRBD1 matching over 7 bases. The V and J ends lost 0 bases and 0 bases, in that order; junction bases with no gene match: 14. CDR3 length: 19 amino acids. Germline-derived CDR1 and CDR2 are LGHNA and YSLEER. CDR3 in amino acids: CASSQETPRWTGSSYEQYF. The DNA for the CDR3 is TGCGCCAGCAGCCAAGAAACCCCTCGGTGGACAGGAAGCTCCTACGAGCAGTACTTC.

The V and J genes are TRBV27 and TRBJ2-3; the match to TRBD1 covers 7 bases. Germline assignment: CDR1 MNHEY and CDR2 SMNVEV (reference sequence). This CDR3 spans 15 amino acids. The trim removed 4 bases at V and 3 bases at J, leaving 7 bases unmatched. CDR3 amino acids: CASSSAGTDTDTQYF. The CDR3 bases are TGTGCCAGCAGTTCCGCCGGGACAGATACAGATACGCAGTATTTT.

The chain is built from TRBV5-1 and TRBJ2-5; TRBD2 matches 8 bases. The germline CDR1 and CDR2 sequences are SGHRS and YFSETQ. This CDR3 contains 15 residues. Unmatched junction bases numbered 2, after V lost 1 base and J lost 0 bases. As DNA, the CDR3 is TGCGCCAGCAGCTTGACTAGCGGATACCAAGAGACCCAGTACTTC. Protein sequence: CASSLTSGYQETQYF. The entire variable domain, with the rest obtained from reference TRBV5-1 and TRBJ2-5, is as follows: KAGVTQTPRYLIKTRGQQVTLSCSPISGHRSVSWYQQTPGQGLQFLFEYFSETQRNKGNFPGRFSGRQFSNSRSEMNVSTLELGDSALYLCASSLTSGYQETQYFGPGTRLLVL.